The 9 T cell receptor beta chains listed next were all sequenced from one sample in a study of shared clonotypes between healthy human individuals. The protocol was immunoSEQ multiplex PCR, while the TCRdb copy is restricted to in-frame clones and leaves out a portion. This table holds 1,400,000 or so clones, approximately 98.5% found once. The material sequenced was naive CD4+ T cells sorted from blood. Subset meaning: CD45RA+ positively selected. These receptors were collected from a young man in good health.

The rearrangement uses TRBV19 and TRBJ1-2; maybe TRBD1 (5 bases). V was shortened by 5 bases and J by 7 bases, with 11 bases between the two germline ends. The CDR3 covers 12 residues. The germline CDR1 and CDR2 sequences are LNHDA and SQIVND (reference sequence). The chain's CDR3 is CASSPHRTGYTF. CDR3 DNA: TGTGCCAGTAGTCCCCACAGGACTGGCTACACCTTC. Filled out from reference TRBV19 and TRBJ1-2, the complete variable domain reads DGGITQSPKYLFRKEGQNVTLSCEQNLNHDAMYWYRQDPGQGLRLIYYSQIVNDFQKGDIAEGYSVSREKKESFPLTVTSAQKNPTAFYLCASSPHRTGYTFGSGTRLTVV.

The chain uses TRBV6-5 and TRBJ2-7, with D perhaps TRBD1 (5 bases). CDR3 length: 14 amino acids. Per germline, CDR1 MNHEY and CDR2 SVGAGI. The germline V and J ends were trimmed by 6 bases and 4 bases, with 16 bases remaining between them. CDR3 in amino acids: CASRKDTVLYEQYF. The CDR3 coding sequence is TGTGCCAGCAGAAAGGACACCGTACTTTACGAGCAGTACTTC.

This chain uses TRBV5-1 with TRBJ2-1; TRBD2 matches 10 bases. This CDR3 comprises 15 residues. Germline V gene sequence: CDR1 SGHRS, CDR2 YFSETQ. With 5 bases clipped from V and 7 bases from J, the junction kept 9 bases outside the gene matches. As DNA, the CDR3 is TGCGCCAGCAGTTTCATAGCGGGAGGAGGAAATGAGCAGTTCTTC. Translated, it gives CASSFIAGGGNEQFF.

V usage is TRBV6-1 and J usage is TRBJ1-4, with D possibly being TRBD1 (6 bases). Looked up from germline, CDR1 is MNHNS and CDR2 is SASEGT. V lost 11 bases and J 3 bases, leaving 13 bases between the germline ends. The CDR3 contains 13 residues. In DNA form, the CDR3 reads TGTGCCGCAAGGAGGGGGGCTAATGAAAAACTGTTTTTT. It encodes CAARRGANEKLFF.

V and J are TRBV5-5 and TRBJ2-3, with D unresolved. The CDR3 covers 15 residues. CDR1 is SGHKS and CDR2 is YYEKEE in the germline V gene (reference sequence). The V gene lost 0 bases and the J gene lost 2 bases, with 10 bases spanning the gap. In nucleotides, the CDR3 is TGTGCCAGCAGCTTGGTGGAAAGGCCCACAGATACGCAGTATTTT. Amino acids: CASSLVERPTDTQYF.

This clone is a singleton in its sample. The chain employs TRBV5-1 and TRBJ2-3; a weak D match, TRBD1 (6 bases). The CDR3 extends over 16 amino acids. Between the trimmed V and J ends, which lost 1 base and 2 bases, there was a span of 14 bases. From germline, CDR1 is SGHRS and CDR2 YFSETQ. The CDR3 sequence: CASSLLGRGLTDTQYF. The CDR3 DNA sequence: TGCGCCAGCAGCTTGCTTGGCAGGGGTCTCACAGATACGCAGTATTTT.

The chain is built from TRBV12-5 and TRBJ2-1; D not resolved. This CDR3 spans 17 amino acids. CDR1 and CDR2 from the germline V gene are LGHNT and FRNRAP. The V end was cut by 3 bases, the J end by 2 bases, with 17 bases between. This CDR3 is CASGFYEVGVTYNEQFF. DNA of the CDR3: TGTGCTAGTGGTTTTTATGAAGTCGGCGTAACCTACAATGAGCAGTTCTTC.

The chain links TRBV9 to TRBJ2-2; unclear D gene. Trimming shortened V by 0 bases and J by 1 base, and 7 bases separated the two germline ends. This CDR3 region has 15 residues. The germline CDR1 and CDR2 sequences are SGDLS and YYNGEE. The CDR3 DNA reads TGTGCCAGCAGCGTAGCTTTGGTGAACACCGGGGAGCTGTTTTTT. Its translation is CASSVALVNTGELFF.

Concerning this clone itself: The sample has other DNA sequences that encode this CDR3 too. The chain links TRBV19 to TRBJ2-7; D is unclear. The length of the CDR3 is 13 residues. From germline, CDR1 is LNHDA and CDR2 SQIVND (reference sequence). V was clipped by 3 bases and J by 0 bases, with 6 bases between them. CDR3 protein: CASSIGFSYEQYF. CDR3 sequence (DNA): TGTGCCAGTAGTATCGGGTTCTCCTACGAGCAGTACTTC.